These 5 T cell receptor beta chains came from one sample sequenced in a study of T-cell reconstitution after alpha-beta-depleted transplantation in children. Preparation of the TCRbeta library involved a method that used unique molecular identifiers. TCRdb reprocessed the PCR reads via MiXCR and lists one record per CDR3 protein. The sample holds around 340,000 distinct CDR3 sequences; more than 10% are singletons and the top ten take 3.5% to 4.5%. The specimen comprised PBMCs, sampled from the stem cell graft. These TCRs come from a human donor who donated a stem cell graft to a child with Fanconi anemia.

The genes are TRBV5-6 and TRBJ2-7; either TRBD1 or TRBD2 may fit D (6 bases each). The germline V and J ends were trimmed by 2 bases and 3 bases, with 12 bases remaining between them. CDR3 length: 14 amino acids. The germline V gene has CDR1 SGHDT and CDR2 YYEEEE. The CDR3 DNA reads TGTGCCAGCAGCTTCACAGGGACTCTCTACGAGCAGTACGTC. Translated, it gives CASSFTGTLYEQYV.

This clonotype was counted at least ten times. The V and J genes are TRBV28 and TRBJ2-2; perhaps D is TRBD1 or TRBD2 (5 bases each). V shed 5 bases and J shed 2 bases, with 9 bases lying between them. CDR1 and CDR2 (germline): MDHEN, SYDVKM. CDR3 size: 14 residues. The CDR3 reads CASSGDLNTGELFF. The CDR3 bases are TGTGCCAGCAGTGGGGACCTTAACACCGGGGAGCTGTTTTTT. Full variable domain (missing parts from reference TRBV28 and TRBJ2-2): DVKVTQSSRYLVKRTGEKVFLECVQDMDHENMFWYRQDPGLGLRLIYFSYDVKMKEKGDIPEGYSVSREKKERFSLILESASTNQTSMYLCASSGDLNTGELFFGEGSRLTVL.

The chain has TRBV3-1 and TRBJ2-6; no clear D. The germline V gene encodes CDR1 LGHDT and CDR2 YNNKEL (reference sequence). The CDR3 spans 15 residues. Trimming pared 6 bases from V and 3 bases from J, leaving 12 bases between. CDR3 in amino acids: CASRSTDGGANVLTF. CDR3 sequence (DNA): TGTGCCAGCAGATCCACGGACGGTGGGGCCAACGTCCTGACTTTC.

This clonotype was found many times. The V and J genes are TRBV12-3 or TRBV12-4 and TRBJ1-2, with D maybe TRBD1 (5 bases). CDR3 length equals 15 residues. Trimming took 8 bases from V and 1 from J, leaving 17 bases between them. DNA for the CDR3: TGTGCCAGCTGTAGTTCAGGGCACTTTAACTATGGCTACACCTTC. Translating it yields CASCSSGHFNYGYTF.

In this sample, this clonotype turned up a few times. CDR3 region: CAISQIGAYEQYF. CDR3 DNA: TGTGCCATCAGCCAGATCGGGGCCTACGAGCAGTACTTC. This sequence joins TRBV10-3 and TRBJ2-7, with a tentative D call TRBD2 (5 bases). Germline CDR1 and CDR2: ENHRY and SYGVKD. This CDR3 is built from 13 residues. Trimming removed 6 bases at V and 2 bases at J, with 11 bases between.